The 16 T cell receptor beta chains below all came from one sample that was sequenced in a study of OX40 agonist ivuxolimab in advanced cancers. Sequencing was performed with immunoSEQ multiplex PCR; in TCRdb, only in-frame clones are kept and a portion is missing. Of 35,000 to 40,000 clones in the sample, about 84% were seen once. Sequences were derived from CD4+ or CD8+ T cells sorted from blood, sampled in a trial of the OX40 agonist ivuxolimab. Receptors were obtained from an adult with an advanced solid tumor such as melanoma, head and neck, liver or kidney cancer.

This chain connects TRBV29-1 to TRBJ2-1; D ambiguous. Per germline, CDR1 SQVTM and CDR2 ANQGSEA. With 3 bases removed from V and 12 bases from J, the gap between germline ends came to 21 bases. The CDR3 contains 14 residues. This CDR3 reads CSVEGGLGRPGQFF. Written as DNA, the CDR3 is TGCAGCGTTGAGGGTGGTCTGGGCCGCCCGGGGCAGTTCTTC.

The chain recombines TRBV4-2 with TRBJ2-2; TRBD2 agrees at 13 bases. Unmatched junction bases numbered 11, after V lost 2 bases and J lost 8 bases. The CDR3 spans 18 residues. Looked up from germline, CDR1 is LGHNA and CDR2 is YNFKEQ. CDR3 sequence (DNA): TGTGCCAGCAGCCAACCCGAAACTAGCGGGAGGGGCACTGGGGAGCTGTTTTTT. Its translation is CASSQPETSGRGTGELFF.

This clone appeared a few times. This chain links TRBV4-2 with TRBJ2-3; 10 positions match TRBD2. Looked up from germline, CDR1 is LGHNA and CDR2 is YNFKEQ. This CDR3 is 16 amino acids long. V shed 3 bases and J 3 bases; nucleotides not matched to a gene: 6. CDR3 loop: CASSQVAGGGTDTQYF. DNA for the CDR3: TGTGCCAGCAGCCAGGTAGCGGGAGGAGGGACAGATACGCAGTATTTT.

The CDR3 DNA reads TGTGCCATCAGTGAGTCGGGGACTGTGAACACTGAAGCTTTCTTT. Translation: CAISESGTVNTEAFF. The chain carries TRBV10-3 and TRBJ1-1; D might be TRBD1 (5 bases). The CDR3 runs to 15 residues. Per the germline V gene, CDR1 is ENHRY and CDR2 is SYGVKD. V lost 0 bases, J lost 0 bases, and 8 bases lay in between.

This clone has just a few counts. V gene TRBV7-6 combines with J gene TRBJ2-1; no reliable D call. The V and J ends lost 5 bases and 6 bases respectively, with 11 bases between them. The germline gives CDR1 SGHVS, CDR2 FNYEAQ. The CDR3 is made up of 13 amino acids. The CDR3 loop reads CASSPFPGNEQFF. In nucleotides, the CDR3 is TGTGCCAGCAGCCCATTTCCGGGCAATGAGCAGTTCTTC. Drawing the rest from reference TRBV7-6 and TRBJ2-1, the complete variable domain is GAGVSQSPRYKVTKRGQDVALRCDPISGHVSLYWYRQALGQGPEFLTYFNYEAQQDKSGLPNDRFSAERPEGSISTLTIQRTEQRDSAMYRCASSPFPGNEQFFGPGTRLTVL.

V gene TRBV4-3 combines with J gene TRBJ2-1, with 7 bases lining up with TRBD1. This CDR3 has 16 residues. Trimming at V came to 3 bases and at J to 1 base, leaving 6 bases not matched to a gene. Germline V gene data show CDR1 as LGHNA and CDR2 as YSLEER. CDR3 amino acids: CASSQDRYLSYNEQFF. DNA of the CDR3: TGCGCCAGCAGCCAGGACAGGTACCTGTCCTACAATGAGCAGTTCTTC.

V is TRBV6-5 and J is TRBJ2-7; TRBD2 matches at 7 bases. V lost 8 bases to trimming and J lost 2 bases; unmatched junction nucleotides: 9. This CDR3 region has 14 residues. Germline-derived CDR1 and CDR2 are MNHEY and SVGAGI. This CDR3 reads CASGSGTDPYEQYF. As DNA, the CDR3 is TGTGCCAGCGGGAGCGGGACGGATCCCTACGAGCAGTACTTC.

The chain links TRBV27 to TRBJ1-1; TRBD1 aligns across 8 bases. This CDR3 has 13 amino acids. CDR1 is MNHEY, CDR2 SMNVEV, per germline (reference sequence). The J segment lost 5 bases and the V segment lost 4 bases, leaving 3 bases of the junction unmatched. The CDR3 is CASSYDRGTEAFF. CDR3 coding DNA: TGTGCCAGCAGTTACGACAGGGGAACTGAAGCTTTCTTT.

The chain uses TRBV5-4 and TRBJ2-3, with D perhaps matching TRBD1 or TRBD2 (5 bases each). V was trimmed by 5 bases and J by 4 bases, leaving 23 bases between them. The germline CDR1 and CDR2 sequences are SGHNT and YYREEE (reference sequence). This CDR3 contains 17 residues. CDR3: CASRNHRDAQTPDTQYF. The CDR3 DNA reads TGTGCCAGCAGGAATCACCGGGACGCCCAAACTCCAGATACGCAGTATTTT.

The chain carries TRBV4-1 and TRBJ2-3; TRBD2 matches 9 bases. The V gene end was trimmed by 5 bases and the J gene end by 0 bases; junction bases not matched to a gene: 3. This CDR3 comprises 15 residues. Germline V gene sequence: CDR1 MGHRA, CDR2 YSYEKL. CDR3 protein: CASSISGGSTDTQYF. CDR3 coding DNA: TGCGCCAGCAGCATTAGCGGGGGCAGCACAGATACGCAGTATTTT.

CDR3 residues: CASSPWQGGSYEQYF. CDR3 sequence (DNA): TGCGCCAGCAGCCCCTGGCAGGGAGGCTCCTACGAGCAGTACTTC. The rearrangement links TRBV4-1 to TRBJ2-7, with D maybe TRBD2 (6 bases). Germline CDR1 and CDR2: MGHRA and YSYEKL. The ends were cut back, 4 bases at V and 0 bases at J, with 13 bases in the middle. The CDR3 sequence is 15 residues long.

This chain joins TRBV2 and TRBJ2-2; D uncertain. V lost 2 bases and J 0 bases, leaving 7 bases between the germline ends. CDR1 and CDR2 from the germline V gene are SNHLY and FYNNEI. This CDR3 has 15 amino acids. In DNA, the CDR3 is TGTGCCAGCAGTGAATGGGCTGCGAACACCGGGGAGCTGTTTTTT. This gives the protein CASSEWAANTGELFF.

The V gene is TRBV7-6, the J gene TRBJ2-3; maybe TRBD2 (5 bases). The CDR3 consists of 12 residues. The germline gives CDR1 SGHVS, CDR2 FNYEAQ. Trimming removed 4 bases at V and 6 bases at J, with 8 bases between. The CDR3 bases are TGTGCCAGCAGCTCCCAGCGGGATACGCAGTATTTT. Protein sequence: CASSSQRDTQYF.

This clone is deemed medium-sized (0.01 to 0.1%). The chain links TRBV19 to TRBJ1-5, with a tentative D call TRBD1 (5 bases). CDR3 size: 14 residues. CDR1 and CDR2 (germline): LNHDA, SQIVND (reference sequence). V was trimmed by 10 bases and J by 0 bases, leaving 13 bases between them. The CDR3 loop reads CATATGDSNQPQHF. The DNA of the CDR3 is TGTGCCACCGCAACAGGAGATAGCAATCAGCCCCAGCATTTT.

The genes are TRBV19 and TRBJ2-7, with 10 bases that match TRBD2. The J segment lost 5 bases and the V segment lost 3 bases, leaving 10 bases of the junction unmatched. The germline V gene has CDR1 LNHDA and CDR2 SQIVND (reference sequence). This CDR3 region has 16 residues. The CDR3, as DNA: TGTGCCAGTAGTATTACCGCCGGGACTAGCGATCACGAGCAGTACTTC. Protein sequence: CASSITAGTSDHEQYF.

The CDR3, as DNA: TGTGCCAGCAGTCGTAGGGACATCTGGAACACTGAAGCTTTCTTT. Amino acid sequence: CASSRRDIWNTEAFF. The chain has TRBV6-5 and TRBJ1-1, with a possible D match to TRBD1 (6 bases). This CDR3 is 15 amino acids long. Germline CDR1 reads MNHEY; CDR2 reads SVGAGI. V was shortened by 5 bases and J by 1 base, with 14 bases between the two germline ends.